This T cell receptor beta chain was captured in a study of cytomegalovirus exposure and HLA in healthy donors (dated 2017 in TCRdb). About the investigation overall: An earlier analysis of some 550 of the donors reported roughly 270 Gb of sequence data and 117 million unique TCR beta sequences from approximately 180 million T cells. Typing coverage differed by locus: A, B, C, DRB1 and DQB1 were typed in about 629-630 donors, DQA1 in 500 to 550, DPA1 in approximately 610, and DPB1 in just under 490. An earlier analysis of around 580 of the donors used high-throughput TCR beta sequencing to judge whether each TCR beta V gene segment behaved as functional or pseudogenic. Class I and class II HLA loci were covered by the typing at four-digit resolution. Alongside the repertoire data, information on donor age, sex, ethnicity and CMV serostatus was compiled. Among roughly 400 genotyped donors of the cohort, an average of around 250,000 unique TCR beta nucleotide sequences was sequenced per donor, of which about 19% were non-productive. An early release covering 550 to 700 HLA-typed donors comprised about 290 gigabases of sequencing data and approximately 85 million unique TCR sequences. In a later analysis, previously published TCR beta repertoires from 550 to 700 donors were re-analyzed and high-resolution HLA genotyping was added so that TCR occurrence patterns could be studied. The T cell repertoires of roughly 660 subjects were profiled by immunosequencing and related to cytomegalovirus serostatus. Among the roughly 380 genotyped donors, about 85% belonged to the genetic ancestry cluster associated with self-reported Caucasian donors. A later genetic analysis took genome-wide SNP genotypes for about three fifths of the roughly 700 donors and used that subset as a discovery cohort. A handful of DR-DQ haplotypes were handled as single units for association and clustering because linkage in the cohort was strong. The study aimed to test whether cataloging public T cell receptors could reveal signatures of past pathogen exposure. In addition to the first cohort of 650 to 800 subjects, a separate validation cohort of approximately 130 different subjects was used. All discovery cohort repertoires had been generated using a single sequencing platform. The later analysis used no new phenotypic data to find candidate immune exposures, relying instead on TCR beta sequences and their occurrence across donors. High-throughput TCR immunosequencing, statistical association of individual TCRs with disease status, and machine learning were combined to predict cytomegalovirus infection status.

As encoded in the germline V gene, CDR1 is MGHRA while CDR2 is YSYEKL. Spanning cysteine to phenylalanine, the CDR3 consists of 15 amino acids. Solely the CDR3 DNA is kept, with 45 bases framed from the first base. V is pared back by 5 bases and J by 2 bases, with 16 bases lying between the germline termini. In total, fewer than 750 healthy bone marrow donors made up the cohort. Cohort members were all nominally healthy when sampled, although unrecorded immune exposures were likely present. The donor was CMV seronegative and was included in the group of a few hundred seronegative cohort members. A peripheral blood sample was provided by each donor, and peripheral blood mononuclear cells were used for TCR beta sequencing. The Qiagen DNeasy Blood Extraction Kit was used to extract genomic DNA from the blood cell samples. The library was produced with the immunoSEQ multiplex PCR assay. For the multiplex PCR, a mixture combining 60 forward primers for TCR Vbeta segments and 13 reverse primers for TCR Jbeta segments was used. Amplification of the CDR3 region of rearranged TCR beta genes was performed with a multiplex PCR assay on genomic DNA. The amplified TCR beta libraries were sequenced on the Illumina HiSeq System as 87-base-pair reads. The paper's data handling went like this. In a later analysis, tens of millions of unique TCR beta chains were counted across the approximately 640 repertoires, and roughly 10 million of these chains were shared by at least two donors. Raw reads were error-corrected and collapsed into unique sequences with a nearest-neighbor algorithm that merged closely related sequences to remove PCR and sequencing errors. Alignment of CDR3 sequences to IMGT reference sequences was used to assign V, D and J gene segments. For a sequence to be retained, a match of at least six nucleotides was required to both a V gene segment and a J gene segment. A rearrangement was called productive if the CDR3 had no stop codons and remained in frame with V and J, and every other rearrangement was called non-productive. Following IMGT convention, CDR3 was defined as the stretch from the second conserved V-encoded cysteine up to the conserved J-encoded phenylalanine. Sequences without an unambiguous match to a single V gene segment were excluded from the earlier analysis of a few hundred of the donors. In an earlier analysis of 587 of the donors, V segments were called functional above 56.7% productive rearrangements and were called segregating when the between-donor standard deviation exceeded 5%. A statistical classification framework was built to diagnose cytomegalovirus status from the catalog of TCR beta chain sequences. In a later analysis, V and J genes were assigned by comparing TCR nucleotide sequences against IMGT/GENE-DB human TR gene sequences. The TCRdist pipeline was used in a later analysis to assign CDR3 sequences and most-parsimonious VDJ recombination scenarios. In a later analysis, each TCR beta chain was defined by its CDR3 amino acid sequence together with its V-gene family, and reads without a unique V-gene family were excluded. To address suspected cross-contamination and a sequencing artifact, a later analysis removed over 500 highly shared, low-generation-probability nucleotide sequences. For each public chain, a later analysis derived a clonal expansion index from normalized ranks of inferred template counts within each repertoire. In a later analysis, generation probabilities were computed using a VDJ recombination model fitted to out-of-frame rearrangements, and the results were checked against IGoR. Hypergeometric tests were used in a later analysis to score TCR-TCR, TCR-HLA and TCR-CMV co-occurrence, with a repertoire-size bias correction applied to the TCR pairs. In a later analysis, false discovery rates were estimated by permuting HLA or CMV assignments 20 times. In a later analysis, co-occurring TCRs were grouped using DBSCAN, and TCRdist sequence similarity was added for clustering within HLA-allele-positive subsets. Co-occurrence clustering excluded repertoires with fewer than 30,000 or more than 120,000 public chains, plus five with anomalous nucleotide sharing. TCRdb holds this immuneACCESS table with in-frame rearrangements only. Some clones are missing; in checked studies, unresolved V genes explain under half, and the rest has no known cause. For V, J and clone size, that table is used; D and trimming come from the DNA. Recorded for this sample are over 100,000 clones; 64% of them occurred a single time. The ten largest clonotypes hold less than 3% of the sample.

This clone turned up a few times. No antigen is known for it. No much larger clone exists at a distance of one base, and base qualities are not known. Points the paper makes about the study in general: Because HLA typing was unavailable for some donors at each locus, only the typed subset was used in association tests. In vitro tests confirmed that a few of the cytomegalovirus-associated TCR beta chains recognize cytomegalovirus antigens. In the study, around 160 TCR beta chains were listed as associated with cytomegalovirus. According to a later analysis, parvovirus B19, influenza, CMV and Epstein-Barr virus appeared linked to several top co-occurrence clusters. Specific HLA alleles were associated with 15,000 to 20,000 TCR beta sequences at a false discovery rate of 0.05 in a later analysis. In this cohort, only TCR beta chains were sequenced, and detectable features were limited by the absence of alpha or paired-chain data. Most TCR sequences were observed very rarely across donors, whereas some public TCRs were present in many individuals. In a later analysis, the rate of TCR association differed among HLA loci, with DRB1 alleles having the most associated TCRs and HLA-C alleles having the fewest. In both the original and validation cohorts, the classifier was reported to diagnose cytomegalovirus status with high specificity and sensitivity. Sequencing depth was assumed to be roughly uniform across donors in the presence/absence analyses, though that assumption may not hold. A later genetic analysis associated a missense DCLRE1C variant with V-gene and J-gene trimming of TCR beta chains, and an independent cohort replicated the association. A cluster of highly shared sequence variants was judged likely to represent a technical artifact of the sequencing pipeline. According to a later analysis, most CMV-associated TCR beta chains appeared to be HLA-restricted, and the HLA associations seemed to be driven largely by CMV exposure. The only immune exposure information available for the cohort was CMV serostatus. Assigning TCR associations to individual alleles was difficult when HLA alleles, especially DR and DQ, strongly co-occurred. Compared with the approximately 710-donor mean, donors in an Asian-associated ancestry cluster had fewer N-insertions in productive TCRs, according to a later genetic analysis. The authors suggested that the approach could potentially be extended to other disease states and immunological phenotypes. A later analysis found that HLA-associated TCR beta chains were more clonally expanded and had lower generation probabilities than equally common non-associated chains. A further reported finding was that TCR beta sequences accurately predicted the HLA-A and HLA-B alleles for most subjects in the first cohort. Broadly in line with IMGT annotations, most TCR beta V segments showed up in productive rearrangements about 87% or about 30% of the time in an earlier analysis of a few hundred of the donors. The earlier analysis of about 600 of the donors excluded some 15 rarely observed V segments, including chromosome 9 orphons, because counts were too low. Linkage disequilibrium might explain the correlated functional status among segregating V segments, but an unknown experimental factor could not be excluded. Because the 87-base-pair reads could not distinguish some IMGT-functional V segments, including TRBV6-2 and TRBV6-3, those segments were excluded.

Input material: PBMCs. The chain is made from TRBV4-1 and TRBJ2-7, with a weak D call of TRBD1 (7 bases match). This clonotype was obtained from a woman in her 40s in good health and CMV-seronegative. The CDR3 in this case is CASSFQGGFTYEQYF. The nucleotide sequence reads TGCGCCAGCAGCTTCCAGGGGGGATTCACCTACGAGCAGTACTTC.